This T cell receptor (beta chain) comes out of a study of graft-versus-host responses after intestinal transplantation (dated by TCRdb to the early 2020s). With regard to the full study: Recipients received multivisceral, liver-intestinal, or isolated intestinal transplants. Anti-thymocyte globulin induction was given to all recipients, followed by maintenance tacrolimus and steroids for approximately three years. After intestinal transplantation, graft-versus-host and host-versus-graft alloreactive T cell clones in the graft, circulation and bone marrow were tracked using bulk TCR-beta CDR3 sequencing. To identify alloreactive clones, pre-transplant mixed lymphocyte reaction products were sequenced and compared with unstimulated pre-transplant donor and recipient T cells. Of the 20 to 25 intestinal transplant recipients enrolled in the cohort, one of whom was a retransplant, 3 patients without pretransplant specimens were excluded. A peak of at least 4% donor T cells among recipient peripheral blood mononuclear cells was the definition used for donor T cell macrochimerism. Samples from three later patients were sequenced in-house on an Illumina MiSeq with MiXCR processing rather than by the commercial service. Summary of the overall study and its limitations: GvH clones were detected in recipient bone marrow, and some appeared earlier in ileal mucosa or blood, consistent with an intestinal mucosal origin. Early after transplant, peak levels of circulating GvH clones were associated with declines in HvG clones. The conclusions were limited by the relatively low number and heterogeneity of the intestinal transplant patients. In the allografts of patients with donor T cell macrochimerism, GvH to HvG T cell clonal ratios were high.

Compared with germline, V lacks 4 bases and J lacks 4 bases; bases without a gene match: 12. Spanning cysteine to phenylalanine, the CDR3 consists of 16 amino acids. The entry retains the CDR3 DNA only, 48 bases that are in frame from base 1. Reading the germline V gene (reference sequence) gives CDR1 SEHNR and CDR2 FQNEAQ. Turning to this clone: Its antigen is currently not known. Base quality data are lacking; no much larger clone is found one base away.

What this sample's time point label stands for: cells obtained before transplantation from donor or recipient. CD3+CD4+ and CD3+CD8+ populations were FACS-sorted from unstimulated pre-transplant donor and recipient cells taken from spleen or lymph nodes. The library relied on the immunoSEQ multiplex PCR assay. In most patients, genomic DNA was isolated using the Qiagen DNeasy Blood and Tissue Kit and sent frozen to Adaptive Biotechnologies for TCR sequencing. For most patients, high-throughput TCR-beta CDR3 sequencing of genomic DNA was performed by Adaptive Biotechnologies. As for the authors' bioinformatics: Adaptive's ImmunoSEQ software was the source of the TCR sequencing data for about 18 patients, while three other patients were processed with MiXCR and VDJtools. CD4 versus CD8 sorting errors were corrected by removing sequences found in both subsets at a frequency ratio below 5:1. CDR3 nucleotide sequences shared between donor and recipient were removed because their origin could not be assigned. To count as alloreactive, a clone needed at least 2-fold expansion over unstimulated cells and a minimum CFSE-low frequency of 0.002% (template counts) or 0.001% (read counts). Mappable clones were those detected in sequenced pre-transplant spleen, lymph node, or MLR CFSE-low populations of the donor or recipient. Cumulative frequency of alloreactive clones was calculated as a percentage of all sequences weighted by copy number. TCRdb retrieved this table from immuneACCESS and kept in-frame rearrangements only. Not all clones are present; in checked studies, unresolved V genes account for under half, and no reason is known for the remainder. The V and J calls and the clone size are those of that table, but D and trimming were determined from the DNA. The sample table shows more than 100,000 clones, and roughly 95% are seen once. Over 2.5% of the sample comes from the top ten.

The sample was unstimulated CD8+ T cells sorted from spleen or lymph node cells, taken before intestinal transplant. The sequence links TRBV7-9 to TRBJ2-5; 7 bases in the middle match TRBD1. This receptor was identified in a human donor who received an intestinal transplant. The CDR3 protein sequence reads: CASSSLLGTVRETQYF. The nucleotides are TGTGCCAGCAGCTCACTACTCGGGACAGTGAGAGAGACCCAGTACTTC.